One and the same sample provided the 22 T cell receptor beta chains below, sequenced in a study of blood T cell repertoires in COVID-19. Method: immunoSEQ multiplex PCR; TCRdb's copy keeps in-frame clones and lacks some. The table lists almost 100,000 clones, approximately 86% of them singletons. Sequencing was carried out using peripheral blood. These receptors came from a man between 45 and 60 years old with acute or convalescent COVID-19.

V usage is TRBV6-1 and J usage is TRBJ2-1, with 13 nucleotides matching TRBD2. The CDR3 totals 17 residues. The V gene end was trimmed by 2 bases and the J gene end by 5 bases; junction bases not matched to a gene: 6. Germline CDR1 reads MNHNS; CDR2 reads SASEGT. The CDR3 loop reads CASSELGLAGSDNEQFF. In DNA form, the CDR3 reads TGTGCCAGCAGTGAATTGGGACTAGCGGGATCTGACAATGAGCAGTTCTTC.

The chain uses TRBV25-1 and TRBJ1-1; TRBD1 might be the D (5 bases). Looked up from germline, CDR1 is MGHDK and CDR2 is SYGVNS. The CDR3 covers 15 residues. Trimming removed 6 bases from V and 1 base from J, with 15 bases in between. CDR3 amino acids: CASSLAGLTNTEAFF. The CDR3 DNA reads TGTGCCAGCAGCCTAGCGGGACTTACGAACACTGAAGCTTTCTTT.

The chain links TRBV6-1 to TRBJ1-2; D remains unclear. Trimming took off 1 base at V and 5 bases at J, with 11 bases between the two ends. The CDR3 is 14 residues long. Germline V CDR1 and CDR2: MNHNS, SASEGT. CDR3 DNA: TGTGCCAGCAGTGAAGGCCAAAGTCGGTATGGCTACACCTTC. Its protein is CASSEGQSRYGYTF.

The chain links TRBV19 to TRBJ1-2, with D possibly TRBD1 on 5 matching bases. The germline V and J ends were trimmed by 3 bases and 6 bases, with 14 bases remaining between them. Germline V gives CDR1 LNHDA, CDR2 SQIVND (reference sequence). CDR3 size: 14 residues. CDR3 nucleotide sequence: TGTGCCAGTAGTATGGGGCAGGCCCGGGATGGCTACACCTTC. As protein: CASSMGQARDGYTF.

The CDR3 spells CASSQELVSYQETQYF. The CDR3 DNA reads TGTGCCAGCAGCCAAGAACTAGTTAGTTACCAAGAGACCCAGTACTTC. V gene TRBV14 combines with J gene TRBJ2-5; tentative D call: TRBD2 (5 bases). The CDR3 loop spans 16 amino acids. V lost 0 bases and J lost 0, with 11 bases in between. Germline CDR1 is SGHDN and CDR2 is FVKESK.

This chain links TRBV7-9 with TRBJ1-4; TRBD1 aligns across 9 bases. V shed 5 bases, J shed 5 bases, and the junction held 9 bases outside the gene matches. Germline assignment: CDR1 SEHNR and CDR2 FQNEAQ (reference sequence). The CDR3 runs to 16 residues. The CDR3 reads CASSPRQGEANEKLFF. The CDR3 coding sequence is TGTGCCAGCAGCCCCAGACAGGGGGAGGCCAATGAAAAACTGTTTTTT. The full variable domain, with the rest looked up from reference TRBV7-9 and TRBJ1-4, is DTGVSQNPRHKITKRGQNVTFRCDPISEHNRLYWYRQTLGQGPEFLTYFQNEAQLEKSRLLSDRFSAERPKGSFSTLEIQRTEQGDSAMYLCASSPRQGEANEKLFFGSGTQLSVL.

The CDR3 spells CASSSDGGGFYSPLHF. CDR3 sequence (DNA): TGTGCCAGCAGTTCCGACGGTGGGGGGTTTTATTCACCCCTCCACTTT. The chain couples TRBV27 to TRBJ1-6; D perhaps matches TRBD1 (5 bases). Germline V gene data show CDR1 as MNHEY and CDR2 as SMNVEV (reference sequence). V was cut by 4 bases and J by 8 bases, with 18 bases left in between. The CDR3 length is 16 residues.

The rearrangement links TRBV30 to TRBJ1-5; D unclear. V lost 7 bases, J lost 1 base, and 14 bases lay in between. The V gene's germline CDR1 is GTSNPN and CDR2 SVGIG (reference sequence). The CDR3 is 14 residues long. The CDR3 bases are TGTGCCTTAACGGGAGTACCGAGCAATCAGCCCCAGCATTTT. Amino acid sequence: CALTGVPSNQPQHF.

V usage is TRBV3-1 (or the pseudogene TRBV3-2) and J usage is TRBJ2-3; D gene unclear. The germline CDR1 and CDR2 sequences are LGHDT and YNNKEL (reference sequence). Trimming left V 4 bases short and J 5 bases short, with 10 bases between. The CDR3 runs to 13 residues. The chain's CDR3 is CASSLLGRDTQYF. The CDR3 nucleotides are TGTGCCAGCAGCCTGCTAGGAAGAGATACGCAGTATTTT.

The V gene is TRBV18, the J gene TRBJ2-3, with D possibly matching TRBD2 (5 bases). This CDR3 spans 17 amino acids. V lost 3 bases and J 4 bases, leaving 20 bases between the germline ends. CDR1 and CDR2 (germline): KGHSH, LQKENI. The CDR3 bases are TGTGCCAGCTCACCCCGGCGGACTTCCCTTGATTCAGATACGCAGTATTTT. Translating it yields CASSPRRTSLDSDTQYF.

The chain carries TRBV3-1 (or the pseudogene TRBV3-2) and TRBJ2-1, with D possibly TRBD2 on 5 matching bases. Trimming pared 2 bases from V and 14 bases from J, leaving 13 bases between. The germline gives CDR1 LGHDT, CDR2 YNNKEL (reference sequence). CDR3 length: 12 amino acids. CDR3: CASSQKGLAKFF. DNA for the CDR3: TGTGCCAGCAGCCAAAAAGGGCTAGCAAAGTTCTTC.

This chain joins TRBV5-1 and TRBJ1-5; tentative D call: TRBD1 (5 bases). Trimming took 0 bases from V and 5 from J, leaving 9 bases between them. The germline V gene has CDR1 SGHRS and CDR2 YFSETQ. The CDR3 contains 14 residues. The CDR3 sequence is CASSLDGGDQPQHF. In DNA, the CDR3 is TGCGCCAGCAGCTTGGACGGGGGGGATCAGCCCCAGCATTTT.

This rearrangement joins TRBV19 to TRBJ2-5; 8 nucleotides align to TRBD2. The V and J ends lost 3 bases and 4 bases, in that order; junction bases with no gene match: 10. CDR3 length: 16 amino acids. The germline gives CDR1 LNHDA, CDR2 SQIVND (reference sequence). CDR3 nucleotides: TGTGCCAGTAGTATCGGGGAGTTAGCGGGATCAGAGACCCAGTACTTC. This gives the protein CASSIGELAGSETQYF.

The table lists this clone with a few counts. The V and J genes are TRBV29-1 and TRBJ2-2, with D tentatively TRBD1 (6 bases). The CDR3 runs to 16 residues. The V end was cut by 4 bases, the J end by 0 bases, with 15 bases between. Germline values: CDR1 SQVTM, CDR2 ANQGSEA. The CDR3 here is CSVGVQGKTNTGELFF. CDR3 DNA sequence: TGCAGCGTTGGGGTACAGGGAAAGACGAACACCGGGGAGCTGTTTTTT.

This clone appeared a few times. V is TRBV6-6 and J is TRBJ2-6; 7 positions match TRBD2. There are 16 residues in the CDR3. CDR1 and CDR2 from the germline V gene are MNHNY and SVGAGI (reference sequence). Trimming cost V 6 bases and J 6 bases; bases outside gene matches: 11. In DNA, the CDR3 is TGTGCCAGCAGCCCTGGGGGGGTTAATGTGGCCAACGTCCTGACTTTC. Translating gives CASSPGGVNVANVLTF.

The chain joins TRBV6-1 to TRBJ1-2; a weak D match, TRBD1 (6 bases). CDR1 and CDR2 from the germline V gene are MNHNS and SASEGT. The CDR3 has 14 amino acids. V lost 1 base to trimming and J lost 4 bases, with 10 bases between them. For the CDR3, the DNA is TGTGCCAGCAGTGAAGAGGACAGACTCTATGGCTACACCTTC. Its protein is CASSEEDRLYGYTF.

This rearrangement joins TRBV19 to TRBJ2-5; 7 bases are shared with TRBD1. The CDR3 sequence is 16 residues long. The germline V gene encodes CDR1 LNHDA and CDR2 SQIVND (reference sequence). V trimming: 6 bases; J trimming: 5 bases; junction bases outside the gene matches: 15. CDR3 DNA sequence: TGTGCCAGTAGGCCAGCAGGGGACAGCTTAAGGGAGACCCAGTACTTC. Amino acid sequence: CASRPAGDSLRETQYF. Full variable domain (remainder filled in from reference TRBV19 and TRBJ2-5): DGGITQSPKYLFRKEGQNVTLSCEQNLNHDAMYWYRQDPGQGLRLIYYSQIVNDFQKGDIAEGYSVSREKKESFPLTVTSAQKNPTAFYLCASRPAGDSLRETQYFGPGTRLLVL.

The rearrangement joins TRBV30 to TRBJ1-1; D gene uncertain. Deletions cut 4 bases from V and 8 bases from J, with 11 bases between. Germline V CDR1 and CDR2: GTSNPN, SVGIG (reference sequence). The CDR3 contains 11 residues. The CDR3 region is CAWIGSKEAFF. In nucleotides, the CDR3 is TGTGCCTGGATAGGTAGCAAGGAAGCTTTCTTT.

This chain joins TRBV2 and TRBJ2-1; 7 bases agree with TRBD2. There are 12 residues in the CDR3. In germline, CDR1 is SNHLY, CDR2 FYNNEI. V was clipped by 6 bases and J by 15 bases; unmatched bases: 11. The CDR3, as DNA: TGTGCCAGCAGCCAAAATGGGGGGGATCCGTTCTTC. This sequence encodes CASSQNGGDPFF.

Concerning this clone: One end of the junction varies from germline; a read error may be responsible. This chain uses TRBV11-2 with TRBJ2-2, with 8 bases aligning to TRBD1. Germline V lookup: CDR1 SGHAT, CDR2 FQNNGV. The length of the CDR3 is 15 residues. The CDR3: CASSIEDRAAGELFF. The CDR3 DNA follows: TGTGCCAGCAGCATAGAGGACAGGGCTGCCGGGGAGCTGTTTTTT. Supplemented by reference TRBV11-2 and TRBJ2-2, the full variable domain reads EAGVAQSPRYKIIEKRQSVAFWCNPISGHATLYWYQQILGQGPKLLIQFQNNGVVDDSQLPKDRFSAERLKGVDSTLKIQPAKLEDSAVYLCASSIEDRAAGELFFGEGSRLTVL.

The rearrangement links TRBV3-1 (or the pseudogene TRBV3-2) to TRBJ2-7; D unresolved. Trimming took off 2 bases at V and 3 bases at J, with 14 bases between the two ends. Germline loops: CDR1 LGHDT, CDR2 YNNKEL (reference sequence). The CDR3 is 15 residues long. The CDR3 DNA sequence: TGTGCCAGCAGCCAAACCGCAAACCCTAACTACGAGCAGTACTTC. Amino acids: CASSQTANPNYEQYF.

This chain connects TRBV5-1 to TRBJ2-1; 14 bases are shared with TRBD2. Germline V gene data show CDR1 as SGHRS and CDR2 as YFSETQ. This CDR3 has 23 amino acids. J lost 6 bases, V lost 1 base, and 24 bases had no gene match. As DNA, the CDR3 is TGCGCCAGCAGCTTGCTTCCGGGACAGGGTGGGACTAGCGGGAGAGGTAAAATCAATGAGCAGTTCTTC. This translates into CASSLLPGQGGTSGRGKINEQFF.